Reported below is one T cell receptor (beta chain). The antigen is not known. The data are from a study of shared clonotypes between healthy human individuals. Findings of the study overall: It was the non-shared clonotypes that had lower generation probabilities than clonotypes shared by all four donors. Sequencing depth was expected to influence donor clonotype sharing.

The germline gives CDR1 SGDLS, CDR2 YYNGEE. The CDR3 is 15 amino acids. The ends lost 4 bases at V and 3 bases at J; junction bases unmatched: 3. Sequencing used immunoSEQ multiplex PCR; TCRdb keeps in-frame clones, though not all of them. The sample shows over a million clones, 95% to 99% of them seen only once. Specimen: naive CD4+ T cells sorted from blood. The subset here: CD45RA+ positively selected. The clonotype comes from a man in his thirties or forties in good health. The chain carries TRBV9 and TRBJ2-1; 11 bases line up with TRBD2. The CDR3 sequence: CASSKTSGSYNEQFF. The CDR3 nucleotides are TGTGCCAGCAGCAAAACTAGCGGGAGCTACAATGAGCAGTTCTTC.